What follows describes a single T cell receptor beta chain. The antigen is not known. These data come from a study of blood T cells in healthy people across ages. CDR3 length: 15 residues. The germline gives CDR1 DFQATT, CDR2 SNEGSKA (reference sequence). The junction had 9 bases not matched to a gene; V was cut back by 6 bases and J by 2 bases. With a J-beta primer mix and a sample-barcoded 5' primer, a second PCR ran about 6 to 11 cycles. Sequencing of every sample gave 2.5 million or more CDR3-containing paired-end reads. Via MiXCR, TCRdb re-called the 5' RACE reads, giving one row per CDR3 protein. The profile shows about 780,000 distinct CDR3 sequences, approximately 65% of them singletons. General observations from the study: Changes in expanded clonotypes were possibly confounded, as the CMV status of donors was unknown.

Staff drew roughly 10 milliliters of peripheral blood from each donor. The sample was blood. The chain links TRBV20-1 to TRBJ2-5, with 10 bases fitting TRBD2. The receptor's source is a man younger than 45 in good health. CDR3 loop: CSANRLAGLQETQYF. CDR3 in DNA: TGCAGTGCCAACAGACTAGCGGGCCTACAAGAGACCCAGTACTTC.